The text below deals with one T cell receptor beta chain. Original methodology: Counts of nucleated cells, estimated from reference gene primer amplification, were obtained. Data came from immunoSEQ multiplex PCR; TCRdb stores just in-frame clones and leaves some out. From that table come the V and J calls and clone size; the DNA was used to work out D and trimming. Seen here are some 180,000 clones, about 90% observed once, and the top ten hold 0.62%. This record belongs to a study of blood T cell repertoires in COVID-19. V was clipped by 3 bases and J by 4 bases; unmatched bases: 6. The CDR3 totals 16 residues. Germline CDR1 is KGHSH and CDR2 is LQKENI.

Sequencing was performed on peripheral blood. The TCR comes from a man aged 50-59 years with acute or convalescent COVID-19. The V and J genes are TRBV18 and TRBJ2-2; TRBD1 aligns across 9 bases. CDR3 nucleotide sequence: TGTGCCAGCTCACCTCCGGGACAGGGTTCCACCGGGGAGCTGTTTTTT. This encodes CASSPPGQGSTGELFF.